The source of this T cell receptor beta chain is a study of blood T cell repertoires in COVID-19. Overall study: There were acute and convalescent COVID-19 samples, and they came from the United States, Italy and Spain.

Source study methods: Reference gene primers were amplified, and this amplification served to estimate nucleated cell counts. The method was immunoSEQ multiplex PCR; TCRdb's version includes in-frame clones alone and lacks a portion of them. The D gene and trimming were derived from the DNA, and the V and J assignments and clone size from that table. The sample has around 190,000 clones; roughly 81% are singletons. Trimming cost V 6 bases and J 5 bases; bases outside gene matches: 6. Germline V lookup: CDR1 SQVTM, CDR2 ANQGSEA. CDR3 length: 12 residues. The rearrangement joins TRBV29-1 to TRBJ2-5; TRBD1 aligns across 7 bases. The sample taken for sequencing was peripheral blood. The receptor was derived from a woman of 80 years or more with acute or convalescent COVID-19. The CDR3 reads CSVDTGVETQYF. The CDR3 region has the DNA TGCAGCGTCGATACAGGGGTGGAGACCCAGTACTTC.